Given below is one T cell receptor beta chain in context. No cognate antigen has been identified for it. Qualities for individual bases were not recorded, and no much larger clone is one base off. The library relied on the immunoSEQ multiplex PCR assay. A mixture of 60 forward primers for TCR Vbeta segments and 13 reverse primers for TCR Jbeta segments was used in the multiplex PCR. The CDR3 region of rearranged TCR beta genes was amplified from genomic DNA by a multiplex PCR assay. The amplified TCR beta libraries were sequenced on the Illumina HiSeq System as 87-base-pair reads. The authors processed their data as follows. Across the 500 to 750 repertoires, a later analysis counted approximately 83 million unique TCR beta chains, approximately 10 million of which were shared by at least two donors. Raw reads were error-corrected and collapsed into unique sequences with a nearest-neighbor algorithm that merged closely related sequences to remove PCR and sequencing errors. Alignment of CDR3 sequences to IMGT reference sequences was used to assign V, D and J gene segments. For a sequence to be retained, at least a six-nucleotide match to both a V gene segment and a J gene segment was required. Rearrangements were called productive when the CDR3 lacked stop codons and stayed in frame with V and J; all others were non-productive. Following IMGT convention, CDR3 was defined as the stretch from the second conserved V-encoded cysteine to the conserved J-encoded phenylalanine. In an earlier analysis of roughly 610 of the donors, sequences lacking an unambiguous match to a single V gene segment were excluded. In an earlier analysis of 587 of the donors, a V segment was called functional when productive rearrangements were above 56.7%, and segregating when the standard deviation between donors exceeded 5%. To diagnose cytomegalovirus status from the catalog of TCR beta chain sequences, a statistical classification framework was built. In a later analysis, TCR nucleotide sequences were compared against IMGT/GENE-DB human TR gene sequences so that V and J genes could be assigned. The TCRdist pipeline was used in a later analysis to assign CDR3 sequences and most-parsimonious VDJ recombination scenarios. In a later analysis, every TCR beta chain was defined by the combination of its CDR3 amino acid sequence and its V-gene family, and reads without a unique V-gene family were dropped. To address suspected cross-contamination and a sequencing artifact, a later analysis removed several hundred highly shared, low-generation-probability nucleotide sequences. In a later analysis, a clonal expansion index was calculated for each public chain from normalized within-repertoire ranks of inferred template counts. Generation probabilities in a later analysis came from a VDJ recombination model fitted to out-of-frame rearrangements, and those results were checked against IGoR. In a later analysis, hypergeometric tests were used to score TCR-TCR, TCR-HLA and TCR-CMV co-occurrence, with a repertoire-size bias correction applied to TCR pairs. To estimate false discovery rates, a later analysis permuted the HLA or CMV assignments 20 times. In a later analysis, co-occurring TCRs were grouped using DBSCAN, with TCRdist sequence similarity added in when clustering inside HLA-allele-positive subsets. Co-occurrence clustering excluded repertoires with fewer than 30,000 or more than 120,000 public chains, plus five with anomalous nucleotide sharing. TCRdb re-hosts the immuneACCESS table, in-frame sequences only. Its copies lack some clones; in the studies checked, an unresolved V gene accounts for under half of them, and the cause for the rest is not known. V, J and clone size are those of that table, while D and trimming were read from the DNA. The sample data list some 140,000 clones, and roughly 77% of these were observed just once. The ten largest clones add up to approximately 4.8% of the sample.

This specimen belongs to a study of cytomegalovirus exposure and HLA in healthy donors (dated by TCRdb to about 2017). Regarding the complete study: An earlier analysis of roughly 570 of the donors reported under 300 Gb of sequence data and 95 million to 130 million unique TCR beta sequences obtained from about 179 million T cells. A handful of DR-DQ haplotypes were handled as single units for association and clustering because linkage in the cohort was strong. An earlier analysis of roughly 600 of the donors used high-throughput TCR beta sequencing to judge whether each TCR beta V gene segment behaved as functional or pseudogenic. Donor age, sex, ethnicity and CMV serostatus were collected together with the repertoire data. On average, roughly 240,000 unique TCR beta nucleotide sequences were sequenced per donor among about 400 genotyped donors of the cohort, with 15% to 20% of those sequences being non-productive. All discovery cohort repertoires had been generated using a single sequencing platform. In the later analysis, no new phenotypic data were used to find candidate immune exposures; instead, reliance was placed on TCR beta sequences and their occurrence across donors. High-throughput TCR immunosequencing, statistical association of individual TCRs with disease status, and machine learning were combined to predict cytomegalovirus infection status. The number of typed donors differed by locus: about 629-630 for A, B, C, DRB1 and DQB1; 522 for DQA1; some 590 for DPA1; and about 470 for DPB1. In a later analysis, previously published TCR beta repertoires from several hundred donors were re-analyzed and high-resolution HLA genotyping was added so that TCR occurrence patterns could be studied. Approximately 300 gigabases of sequencing data and tens of millions of unique TCR sequences were included in an early release covering about 620 HLA-typed donors. Of the roughly 400 genotyped donors, 65% to 90% were placed in the genetic ancestry cluster associated with self-reported Caucasian donors. The study used immunosequencing to profile the T cell repertoires of 666 subjects and linked those repertoires to cytomegalovirus serostatus. Both class I and class II loci were covered by HLA typing, at four-digit resolution. In a later genetic analysis, genome-wide SNP genotypes for about 55% of the roughly 700 donors were used, and that subset was treated as a discovery cohort. Besides the first cohort of roughly 640 subjects, a separate validation cohort made up of roughly 120 different subjects was used. The study was designed to test whether signatures of past pathogen exposure could be identified by cataloging public T cell receptors. The study at large found these results: Because some donors lacked HLA typing at each locus, the association tests relied only on the typed subset. The earlier analysis of 587 of the donors excluded some 15 rarely observed V segments, including chromosome 9 orphons, because counts were too low. Roughly uniform sequencing depth across donors was assumed in presence/absence analyses, although this assumption may not hold. In a later analysis, HLA-associated TCR beta chains showed more clonal expansion and lower generation probabilities than non-associated chains that were equally common. In an earlier analysis of roughly 560 of the donors, most TCR beta V segments were observed in productive rearrangements about 87% or about 30% of the time, broadly matching IMGT annotations. In a later analysis, several top co-occurrence clusters were reported to appear linked to parvovirus B19, influenza, CMV and Epstein-Barr virus. CMV serostatus was the only immune exposure information available for the cohort. A further reported finding was that TCR beta sequences accurately predicted the HLA-A and HLA-B alleles for most subjects in the first cohort. According to a later genetic analysis, donors in an Asian-associated ancestry cluster had fewer N-insertions in productive TCRs than the approximately 700-donor mean. The 87-base-pair reads could not distinguish some IMGT-functional V segments, including TRBV6-2 and TRBV6-3, so those segments were excluded. The cohort was sequenced for TCR beta chains only, and without alpha or paired-chain data the features that could be detected were limited. The authors suggested that the approach could potentially be extended to other disease states and immunological phenotypes. Strong co-occurrence of HLA alleles, especially DR and DQ, made assigning TCR associations to individual alleles difficult. According to a later analysis, TCR association rates differed among HLA loci, with DRB1 alleles showing the most associated TCRs and HLA-C alleles showing the fewest. A few of the identified cytomegalovirus-associated TCR beta chains were confirmed in vitro to be specific for cytomegalovirus antigens. Most TCR sequences were seen in very few donors, while some public TCRs were found in many individuals. The classifier was reported to diagnose cytomegalovirus status with high specificity and sensitivity in both the original cohort and the validation cohort. In a later analysis, some 18,000 TCR beta sequences were associated with specific HLA alleles at a false discovery rate of 0.05. Linkage disequilibrium might explain the correlated functional status among segregating V segments, but an unknown experimental factor could not be excluded. In a later analysis, most CMV-associated TCR beta chains were found to appear HLA-restricted, with HLA associations seemingly driven largely by CMV exposure. The study gave a list of around 170 TCR beta chains associated with cytomegalovirus. A group of highly shared sequence variants was considered likely to be a technical artifact of the sequencing pipeline. A later genetic analysis associated a missense DCLRE1C variant with V-gene and J-gene trimming of TCR beta chains, and an independent cohort replicated the association.

Counted from cysteine to phenylalanine, this CDR3 has 15 amino acids. Only CDR3 DNA remains: 45 bases, in frame from the first base. The cohort comprised some 700 healthy bone marrow donors. All cohort members were sampled while nominally healthy, although unrecorded immune exposures were likely present. CMV serostatus was positive for almost 300 and negative for about 50% of the roughly 700 cohort members, and was not recorded for this donor. A peripheral blood sample was collected from each donor, and TCR beta sequencing was performed on peripheral blood mononuclear cells. Genomic DNA extraction from the blood cell samples was performed with the Qiagen DNeasy Blood Extraction Kit.

This TCR derives from a man younger than 40 in good health. The sequencing sample was made of PBMCs. This chain joins TRBV21-1 to TRBJ2-5; the D segment call TRBD2 is taken from the table without a DNA check. TRBV21-1 is given as a pseudogene. The DNA sequence is TGTGCCAGCAGCAAAGTTACAAGGGGGGGTGAGACCCAGTACTTC. Translated, it reads CASSKVTRGGETQYF.